The 9 T cell receptor beta chains reported below all come from one sample, sequenced in a study of siplizumab effects on memory and regulatory T cells. Libraries were prepared by immunoSEQ multiplex PCR; TCRdb keeps only in-frame clonotypes and omits some of them. The repertoire holds more than 85,000 clones, with 85% to 90% as singletons. Specimen: CD4+ T cells sorted from blood. These receptors were taken from a human donor in good health.

V and J are TRBV7-3 and TRBJ2-1, with D unclear. Germline loops: CDR1 SGHTA, CDR2 FQGTGA. The germline V and J ends were trimmed by 5 bases and 0 bases, with 5 bases remaining between them. This CDR3 has 13 amino acids. CDR3 in amino acids: CASSEYSYNEQFF. The CDR3 DNA follows: TGTGCCAGCAGCGAGTACTCCTACAATGAGCAGTTCTTC.

The chain combines TRBV5-4 with TRBJ2-5; weak D call: TRBD2 (6 bases). The V end was cut by 0 bases, the J end by 5 bases, with 17 bases between. Germline CDR1 is SGHNT and CDR2 is YYREEE (reference sequence). The CDR3 spans 16 residues. The CDR3 sequence: CASSLANAGKWETQYF. CDR3 nucleotide sequence: TGTGCCAGCAGCTTGGCCAATGCGGGAAAGTGGGAGACCCAGTACTTC.

The V call is TRBV7-3, the J call TRBJ1-1; D is ambiguous. This CDR3 has 13 amino acids. Germline V CDR1 and CDR2: SGHTA, FQGTGA. Trimming removed 4 bases from V and 1 base from J, with 7 bases in between. The CDR3 spells CASSSTENTEAFF. The CDR3 region has the DNA TGTGCCAGCAGCTCAACAGAGAACACTGAAGCTTTCTTT. Using reference TRBV7-3 and TRBJ1-1 for the parts outside the CDR3, the full variable domain is GAGVSQTPSNKVTEKGKYVELRCDPISGHTALYWYRQSLGQGPEFLIYFQGTGAADDSGLPNDRFFAVRPEGSVSTLKIQRTERGDSAVYLCASSSTENTEAFFGQGTRLTVV.

This clone was recorded a few times. V gene TRBV19 combines with J gene TRBJ1-1; TRBD1 agrees at 8 bases. The ends lost 7 bases at V and 1 base at J; junction bases unmatched: 8. This CDR3 is built from 15 residues. CDR1 and CDR2 from the germline V gene are LNHDA and SQIVND (reference sequence). Written as DNA, the CDR3 is TGTGCCAGTACCAACCCAGGGACAGGGAACACTGAAGCTTTCTTT. This gives the protein CASTNPGTGNTEAFF.

The V call is TRBV7-9, the J call TRBJ1-1; possible D gene TRBD1, 5 bases. The CDR3 spans 17 residues. Trimming removed 5 bases from V and 0 bases from J, with 19 bases in between. Germline CDR1 and CDR2: SEHNR and FQNEAQ (reference sequence). DNA of the CDR3: TGTGCCAGCAGCCTCGGGTCGGGGGAAGAGGTGAACACTGAAGCTTTCTTT. Amino acids: CASSLGSGEEVNTEAFF.

This chain connects TRBV7-9 to TRBJ2-5; D gene unclear. The J call is doubtful: the DNA matches TRBJ2-7 better. Germline V gene data show CDR1 as SEHNR and CDR2 as FQNEAQ (reference sequence). The CDR3 extends over 13 amino acids. CDR3 in DNA: TGTGCCAGCAGCTTAGGGACGCCCTACGAGCAGTACTTC. It codes for CASSLGTPYEQYF.

This clone came up a few times. The chain combines TRBV5-1 with TRBJ2-5, with 10 bases aligning to TRBD2. The junction had 3 bases not matched to a gene; V was cut back by 3 bases and J by 4 bases. CDR1 SGHRS and CDR2 YFSETQ come from the germline V gene. The CDR3 length is 14 residues. Here the CDR3 reads CASSSSGRRETQYF. CDR3 sequence (DNA): TGCGCCAGCAGCTCTAGCGGGAGAAGAGAGACCCAGTACTTC.

This clone is a singleton in its sample. The V call is TRBV9, the J call TRBJ2-2; 10 bases are a match to TRBD2. The ends lost 5 bases at V and 6 bases at J; junction bases unmatched: 7. This CDR3 is 15 amino acids long. Germline CDR1 is SGDLS and CDR2 is YYNGEE. The DNA of the CDR3 is TGTGCCAGCAGGGGGTCTAGCGGGAGTTCCGGGGAGCTGTTTTTT. It yields the protein CASRGSSGSSGELFF.

The V and J genes are TRBV6-5 and TRBJ1-6, with a weak D call TRBD1 (5 bases). Trimming removed 1 base from V and 7 bases from J, with 11 bases in between. Germline V gene data show CDR1 as MNHEY and CDR2 as SVGAGI. The length of the CDR3 is 15 residues. The CDR3 sequence: CASSYWGGENSPLHF. DNA for the CDR3: TGTGCCAGCAGTTACTGGGGCGGTGAAAATTCACCCCTCCACTTT.